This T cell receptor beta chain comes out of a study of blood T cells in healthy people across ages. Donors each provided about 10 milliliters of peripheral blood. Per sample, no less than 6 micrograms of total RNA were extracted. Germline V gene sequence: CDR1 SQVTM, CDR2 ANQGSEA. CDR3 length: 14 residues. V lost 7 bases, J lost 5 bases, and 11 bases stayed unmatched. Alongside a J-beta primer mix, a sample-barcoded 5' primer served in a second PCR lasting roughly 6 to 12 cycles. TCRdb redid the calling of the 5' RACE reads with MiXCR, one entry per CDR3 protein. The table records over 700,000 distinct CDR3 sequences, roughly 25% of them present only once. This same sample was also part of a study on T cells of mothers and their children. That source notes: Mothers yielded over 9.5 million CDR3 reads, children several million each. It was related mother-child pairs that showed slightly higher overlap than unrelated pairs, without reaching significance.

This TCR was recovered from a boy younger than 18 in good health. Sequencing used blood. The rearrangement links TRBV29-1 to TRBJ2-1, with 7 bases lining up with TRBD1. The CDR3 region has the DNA TGCAGCGGGGGCCGGGACAGAGACGACAATGAGCAGTTCTTC. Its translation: CSGGRDRDDNEQFF.